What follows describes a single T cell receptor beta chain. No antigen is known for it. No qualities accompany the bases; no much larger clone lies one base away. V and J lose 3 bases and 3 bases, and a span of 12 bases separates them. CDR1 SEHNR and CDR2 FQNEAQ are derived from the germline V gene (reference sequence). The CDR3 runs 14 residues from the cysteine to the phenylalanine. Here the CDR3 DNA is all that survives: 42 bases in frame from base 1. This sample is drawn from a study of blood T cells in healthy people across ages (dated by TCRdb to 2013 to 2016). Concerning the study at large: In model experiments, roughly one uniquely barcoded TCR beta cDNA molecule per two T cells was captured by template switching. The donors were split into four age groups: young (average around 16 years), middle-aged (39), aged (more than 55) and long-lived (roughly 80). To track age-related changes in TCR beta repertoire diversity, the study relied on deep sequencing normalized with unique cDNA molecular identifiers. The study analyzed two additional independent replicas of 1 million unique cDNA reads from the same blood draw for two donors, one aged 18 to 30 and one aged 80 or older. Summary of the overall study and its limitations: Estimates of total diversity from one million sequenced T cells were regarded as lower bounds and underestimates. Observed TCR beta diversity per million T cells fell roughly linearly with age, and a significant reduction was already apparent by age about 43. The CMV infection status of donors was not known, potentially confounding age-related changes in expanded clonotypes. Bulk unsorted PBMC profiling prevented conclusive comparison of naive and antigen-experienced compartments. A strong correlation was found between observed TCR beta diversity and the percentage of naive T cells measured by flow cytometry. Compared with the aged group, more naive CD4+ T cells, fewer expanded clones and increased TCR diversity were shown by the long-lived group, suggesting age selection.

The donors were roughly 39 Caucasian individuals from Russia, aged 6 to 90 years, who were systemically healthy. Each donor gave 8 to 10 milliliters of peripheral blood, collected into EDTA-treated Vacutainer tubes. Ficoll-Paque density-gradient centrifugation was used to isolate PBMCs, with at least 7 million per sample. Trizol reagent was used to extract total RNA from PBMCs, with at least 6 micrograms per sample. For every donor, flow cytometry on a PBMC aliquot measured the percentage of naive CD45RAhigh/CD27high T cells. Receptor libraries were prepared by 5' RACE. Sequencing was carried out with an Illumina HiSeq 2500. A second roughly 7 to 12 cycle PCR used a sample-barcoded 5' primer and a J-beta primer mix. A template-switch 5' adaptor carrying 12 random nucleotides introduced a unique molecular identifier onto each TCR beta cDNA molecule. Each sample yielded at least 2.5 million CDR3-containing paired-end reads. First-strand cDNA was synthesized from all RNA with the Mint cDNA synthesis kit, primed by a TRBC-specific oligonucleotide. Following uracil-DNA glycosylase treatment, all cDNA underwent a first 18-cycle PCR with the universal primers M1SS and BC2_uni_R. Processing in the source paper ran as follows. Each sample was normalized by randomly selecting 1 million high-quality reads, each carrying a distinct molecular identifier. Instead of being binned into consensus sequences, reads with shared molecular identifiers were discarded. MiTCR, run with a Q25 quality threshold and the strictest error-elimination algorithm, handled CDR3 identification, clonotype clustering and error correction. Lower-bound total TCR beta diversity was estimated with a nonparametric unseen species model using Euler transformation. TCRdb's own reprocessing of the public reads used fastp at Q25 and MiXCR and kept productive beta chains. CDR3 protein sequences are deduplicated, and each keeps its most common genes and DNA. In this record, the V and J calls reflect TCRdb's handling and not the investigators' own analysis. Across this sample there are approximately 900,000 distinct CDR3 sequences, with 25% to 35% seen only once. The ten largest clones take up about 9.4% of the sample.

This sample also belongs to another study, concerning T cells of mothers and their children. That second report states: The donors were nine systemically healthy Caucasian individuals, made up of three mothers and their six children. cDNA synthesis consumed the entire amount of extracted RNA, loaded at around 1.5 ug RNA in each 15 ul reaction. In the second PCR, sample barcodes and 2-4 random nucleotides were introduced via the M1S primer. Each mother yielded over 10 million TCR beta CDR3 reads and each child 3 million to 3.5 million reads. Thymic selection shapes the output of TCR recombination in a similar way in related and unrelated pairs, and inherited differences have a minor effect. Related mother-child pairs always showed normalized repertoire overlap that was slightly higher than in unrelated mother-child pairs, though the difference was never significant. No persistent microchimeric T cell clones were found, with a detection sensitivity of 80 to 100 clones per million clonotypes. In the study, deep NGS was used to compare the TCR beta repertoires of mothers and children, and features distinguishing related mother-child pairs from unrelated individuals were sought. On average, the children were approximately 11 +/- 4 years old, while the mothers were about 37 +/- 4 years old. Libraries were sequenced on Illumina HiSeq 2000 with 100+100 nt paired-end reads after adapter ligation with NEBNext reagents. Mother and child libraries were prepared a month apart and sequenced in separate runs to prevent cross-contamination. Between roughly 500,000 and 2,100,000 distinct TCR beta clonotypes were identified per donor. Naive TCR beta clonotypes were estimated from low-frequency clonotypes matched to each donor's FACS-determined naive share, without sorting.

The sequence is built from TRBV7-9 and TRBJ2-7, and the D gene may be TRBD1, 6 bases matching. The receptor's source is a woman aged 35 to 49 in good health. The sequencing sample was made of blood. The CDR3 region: CASSFSGELYEQYF. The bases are TGTGCCAGCAGCTTCTCAGGGGAACTCTACGAGCAGTACTTC.